The 16 T cell receptor beta chains below were found in one sample sequenced in a study of regulatory T cells in long-lasting Graves disease. Time point specified: newly diagnosed GD, antithyroid drugs for less than 3 months. PBMC-extracted RNA yielded the TCR library. iRepertoire HTBI primers and Arm-PCR of CDR3 regions built TCR beta libraries. Via MiXCR, TCRdb re-called the multiplex PCR reads, giving one row per CDR3 protein. The sample shows 400,000 to 500,000 distinct CDR3 sequences, about a sixth of them seen only once. This sample was shared with a second study, whose subject was T cells in Graves' hyperthyroidism and ophthalmopathy.

Specimen: peripheral blood mononuclear cells (PBMCs), collected at new diagnosis, from a patient treated with antithyroid drugs. The receptors here all came from a woman aged 25 to 45 with Graves disease.

This clonotype was counted between two and nine times. V usage is TRBV11-2 and J usage is TRBJ2-1; D remains ambiguous. This CDR3 region has 13 residues. Germline-derived CDR1 and CDR2 are SGHAT and FQNNGV. V lost 5 bases to trimming and J lost 14 bases, with 19 bases between them. The CDR3 is CASSPGVGFSEFF. The CDR3 nucleotides are TGTGCCAGCAGCCCGGGCGTTGGATTCAGTGAGTTCTTC.

This clonotype appeared many times. This sequence joins TRBV2 and TRBJ2-1; TRBD2 matches at 8 bases. The V and J ends lost 4 bases and 7 bases, in that order; junction bases with no gene match: 30. CDR1 and CDR2 (germline): SNHLY, FYNNEI. This CDR3 comprises 22 residues. This chain's CDR3 is CASSVSSGPASGNGRGENEQFF. CDR3 DNA sequence: TGTGCCAGCAGTGTGTCTAGCGGGCCGGCTTCGGGGAACGGGAGGGGAGAGAATGAGCAGTTCTTC.

This clonotype has just a few counts. The rearrangement uses TRBV6-2 or TRBV6-3 and TRBJ2-7; possibly TRBD1 or TRBD2 for D (5 bases each). The CDR3 contains 11 residues. Germline CDR1 reads MNHEY; CDR2 reads SVGEGT. Trimming removed 7 bases at V and 6 bases at J, with 10 bases between. This chain's CDR3 is CASTVGVEQYF. The CDR3 nucleotides are TGTGCCAGCACCGTGGGGGTCGAGCAGTACTTC.

This clonotype was observed at least ten times. V and J are TRBV30 and TRBJ1-1; D ambiguous. The CDR3 contains 12 residues. The V gene lost 1 base and the J gene lost 7 bases, with 10 bases spanning the gap. Germline CDR1 GTSNPN, CDR2 SVGIG (reference sequence). The CDR3 loop is CAWSDSPIEAFF. The CDR3 DNA follows: TGTGCCTGGAGTGACTCCCCTATTGAAGCTTTCTTT.

There are many counts of this clonotype. CDR3 coding DNA: TGTGCCAGCATCCCGGGACTAGCGGGAACAGGTGAGCAGTTCTTC. It encodes CASIPGLAGTGEQFF. The chain is built from TRBV11-2 and TRBJ2-1; 13 nucleotides align to TRBD2. Trimming cost V 7 bases and J 9 bases; bases outside gene matches: 9. The length of the CDR3 is 15 residues. Germline assignment: CDR1 SGHAT and CDR2 FQNNGV.

This clonotype was seen ten or more times. The genes are TRBV6-1 and TRBJ2-7; the D is unclear. The V gene lost 8 bases and the J gene lost 0 bases, with 17 bases spanning the gap. CDR1 is MNHNS and CDR2 is SASEGT in the germline V gene. The CDR3 is 15 residues long. In nucleotides, the CDR3 is TGTGCCAGCTCCCAATACCCAAGGAGCTCCTACGAGCAGTACTTC. Residues: CASSQYPRSSYEQYF.

This clonotype was detected ten times or more. The CDR3 DNA follows: TGTGCCAGCAGCCAAGATGATCTAGCGGGAGTTGCAGATACGCAGTATTTT. It specifies CASSQDDLAGVADTQYF. The V gene is TRBV3-1, the J gene TRBJ2-3; 10 bases fit TRBD2. The CDR3 has 17 residues. The trim removed 0 bases at V and 4 bases at J, leaving 7 bases unmatched. The V gene's germline CDR1 is LGHDT and CDR2 YNNKEL (reference sequence).

Ten or more counts support this clonotype. This chain uses TRBV20-1 with TRBJ2-3, with TRBD2 matching 10 bases. CDR3 length: 15 residues. Germline V gene data show CDR1 as DFQATT and CDR2 as SNEGSKA (reference sequence). J was trimmed by 5 bases and V by 2 bases; bases with no gene match: 7. DNA for the CDR3: TGCAGTGCTAGATTGGCTAGCGGGAGTGGAGATACGCAGTATTTT. Its translation is CSARLASGSGDTQYF.

This clonotype appeared a few times. The chain recombines TRBV6-1 with TRBJ1-1, with a weak D call TRBD1 (6 bases). Trimming left V 10 bases short and J 3 bases short, with 15 bases between. Germline V gene lookup returns CDR1 MNHNS and CDR2 SASEGT. This CDR3 comprises 13 residues. The CDR3 spells CATLGGRYTEAFF. The CDR3 DNA follows: TGTGCCACCCTCGGGGGGCGGTACACTGAAGCTTTCTTT.

This clonotype was recorded at least ten times. V and J are TRBV6-2 or TRBV6-3 and TRBJ2-7, with 12 bases fitting TRBD2. The length of the CDR3 is 15 residues. The germline V gene encodes CDR1 MNHEY and CDR2 SVGEGT. J was trimmed by 8 bases and V by 5 bases; bases with no gene match: 10. The CDR3 loop is CASSLELAGGPKQYF. CDR3 DNA sequence: TGTGCCAGCAGTCTCGAACTAGCGGGAGGACCAAAGCAGTACTTC.

In this sample, this clonotype turned up many times. The CDR3, as DNA: TGTGCCAGTTCTGACAGGGGGCCCTCCTCTAGCTCCTACAATGAGCAGTTCTTC. This encodes CASSDRGPSSSSYNEQFF. The gene calls are TRBV28 and TRBJ2-1; TRBD1 agrees at 10 bases. With V trimmed by 9 bases and J by 0 bases, 14 bases remained unmatched. Looked up from germline, CDR1 is MDHEN and CDR2 is SYDVKM. The CDR3 has 18 residues.

This clonotype was counted many times. V and J are TRBV20-1 and TRBJ1-1, with D possibly matching TRBD1 (5 bases). Between the trimmed V and J ends, which lost 6 bases and 4 bases, there was a span of 21 bases. CDR1 is DFQATT, CDR2 SNEGSKA, per germline (reference sequence). The CDR3 has 15 residues. The CDR3 bases are TGCAGTGCAATCGGGTACAGGAGGAGAATCACTGAAGCTTTCTTT. It yields the protein CSAIGYRRRITEAFF.

This clonotype was found many times. V gene TRBV12-3 or TRBV12-4 combines with J gene TRBJ2-3; maybe TRBD2 (6 bases). CDR3 size: 14 residues. Trimming took off 3 bases at V and 8 bases at J, with 15 bases between the two ends. The CDR3 region has the DNA TGTGCCAGCAGTTTGGCGGGACCAGCCTTTACGCAGTATTTT. Protein product: CASSLAGPAFTQYF.

The V gene is TRBV6-2 or TRBV6-3, the J gene TRBJ2-2; TRBD2 agrees at 11 bases. Per the germline V gene, CDR1 is MNHEY and CDR2 is SVGEGT. Trimming took 6 bases from V and 6 from J; bases not matched to a gene: 12. This CDR3 region has 17 residues. CDR3 DNA sequence: TGTGCCAGCAGCTCCACCATTGGGACTAGCGGAGCCGGGGAGCTGTTTTTT. It translates to CASSSTIGTSGAGELFF.

This clonotype was counted many times. The CDR3 protein is CASSQVGVEQFF. DNA for the CDR3: TGTGCCAGCAGCCAAGTAGGGGTTGAGCAGTTCTTC. This sequence joins TRBV3-1 and TRBJ2-1, with D tentatively TRBD1 (5 bases). Germline V lookup: CDR1 LGHDT, CDR2 YNNKEL (reference sequence). The ends were cut back, 1 base at V and 9 bases at J, with 7 bases in the middle. CDR3 length: 12 amino acids.

This clonotype was seen a few times. This chain connects TRBV6-2 or TRBV6-3 to TRBJ2-2; no clear D. Trimming took off 2 bases at V and 7 bases at J, with 14 bases between the two ends. The CDR3 is 15 amino acids. CDR1 and CDR2 from the germline V gene are MNHEY and SVGEGT. The CDR3, as DNA: TGTGCCAGCAGTTACGCGGACCCGAGATTCGGGGAGCTGTTTTTT. This encodes CASSYADPRFGELFF.